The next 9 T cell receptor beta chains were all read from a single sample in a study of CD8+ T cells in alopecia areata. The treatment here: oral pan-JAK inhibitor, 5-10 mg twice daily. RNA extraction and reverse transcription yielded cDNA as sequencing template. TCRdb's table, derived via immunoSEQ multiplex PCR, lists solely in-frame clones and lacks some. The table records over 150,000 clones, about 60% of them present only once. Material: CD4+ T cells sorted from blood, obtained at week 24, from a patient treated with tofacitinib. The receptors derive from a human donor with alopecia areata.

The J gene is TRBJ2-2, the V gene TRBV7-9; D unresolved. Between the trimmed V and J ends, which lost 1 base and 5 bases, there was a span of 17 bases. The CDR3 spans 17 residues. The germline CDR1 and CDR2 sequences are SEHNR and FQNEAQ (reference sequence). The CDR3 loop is CASSLGMGPRSTGELFF. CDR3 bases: TGTGCCAGCAGCTTAGGGATGGGCCCGAGAAGTACCGGGGAGCTGTTTTTT.

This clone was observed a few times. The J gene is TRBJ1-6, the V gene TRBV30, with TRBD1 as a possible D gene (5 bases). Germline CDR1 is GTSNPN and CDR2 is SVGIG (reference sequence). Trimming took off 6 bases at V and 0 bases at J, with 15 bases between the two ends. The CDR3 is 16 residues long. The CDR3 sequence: CACSEGRSSYNSPLHF. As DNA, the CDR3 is TGTGCCTGCTCCGAGGGACGAAGCTCCTATAATTCACCCCTCCACTTT.

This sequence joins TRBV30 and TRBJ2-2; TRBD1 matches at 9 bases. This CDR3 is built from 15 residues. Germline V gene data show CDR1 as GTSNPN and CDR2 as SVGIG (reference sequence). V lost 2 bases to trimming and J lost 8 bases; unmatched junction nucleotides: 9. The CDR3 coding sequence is TGTGCCTGGAGTCCCCGGACAGGGGTCTCGGGGGAGCTGTTTTTT. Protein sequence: CAWSPRTGVSGELFF.

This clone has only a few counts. Here the CDR3 DNA reads TGCAGCGTTGAAGATCGGCAGGGGGCGGACTATGGCTACACCTTC. It codes for CSVEDRQGADYGYTF. This chain links TRBV29-1 with TRBJ1-2; 8 nucleotides line up with TRBD1. After removal of 0 bases from V and 3 bases from J, the junction contained 6 bases not matched to a gene. The CDR3 contains 15 residues. Germline V gene sequence: CDR1 SQVTM, CDR2 ANQGSEA.

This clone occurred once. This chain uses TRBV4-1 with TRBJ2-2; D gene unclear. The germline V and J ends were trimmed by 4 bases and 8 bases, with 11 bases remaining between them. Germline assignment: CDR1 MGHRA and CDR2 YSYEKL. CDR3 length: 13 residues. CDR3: CASSPVGWGELFF. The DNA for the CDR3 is TGCGCCAGCAGCCCAGTAGGATGGGGGGAGCTGTTTTTT.

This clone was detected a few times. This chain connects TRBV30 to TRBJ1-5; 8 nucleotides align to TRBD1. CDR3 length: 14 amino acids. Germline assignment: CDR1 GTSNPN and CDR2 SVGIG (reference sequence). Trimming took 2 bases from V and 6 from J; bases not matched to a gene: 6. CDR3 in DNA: TGTGCCTGGAGTTCCAGGGGGCAGCTTCAGCCCCAGCATTTT. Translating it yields CAWSSRGQLQPQHF.

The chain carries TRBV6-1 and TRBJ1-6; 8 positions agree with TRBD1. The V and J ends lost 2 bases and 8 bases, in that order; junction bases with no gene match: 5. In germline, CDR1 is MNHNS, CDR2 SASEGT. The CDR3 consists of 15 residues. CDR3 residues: CASSERTGMDSPLHF. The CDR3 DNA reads TGTGCCAGCAGTGAAAGGACAGGGATGGATTCACCCCTCCACTTT.

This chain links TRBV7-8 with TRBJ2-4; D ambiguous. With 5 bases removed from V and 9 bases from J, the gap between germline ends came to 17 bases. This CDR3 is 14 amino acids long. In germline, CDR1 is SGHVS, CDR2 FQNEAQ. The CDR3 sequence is CASSAAKRERIQYF. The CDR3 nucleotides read TGTGCCAGCAGCGCCGCTAAGCGTGAACGCATTCAGTACTTC.

CDR3 in DNA: TGTGCCAGCAGTGATATGGGAAGGTCCAGCACTGAAGCTTTCTTT. Protein product: CASSDMGRSSTEAFF. The chain links TRBV25-1 to TRBJ1-1; D is ambiguous. The CDR3 contains 15 residues. V lost 3 bases and J lost 4, with 15 bases in between. The germline V gene has CDR1 MGHDK and CDR2 SYGVNS. Full variable domain (missing parts from reference TRBV25-1 and TRBJ1-1): EADIYQTPRYLVIGTGKKITLECSQTMGHDKMYWYQQDPGMELHLIHYSYGVNSTEKGDLSSESTVSRIRTEHFPLTLESARPSHTSQYLCASSDMGRSSTEAFFGQGTRLTVV.